This T cell receptor (beta chain) was sequenced during a study of CD8 T cells in ankylosing spondylitis. The study's findings and limits: As reported, disease-linked clones showed significant enrichment in matched ankylosing spondylitis synovial fluid. Earlier studies detected some motif variants in reactive arthritis synovial fluid and blood.

Using its own MiXCR run on the 5' RACE reads, TCRdb lists one record per CDR3 protein. The data show roughly 230,000 distinct CDR3 sequences, under 8.5% seen once. This clonotype came up many times. Its matching antigen is unknown. The TCR sequence derives from a female donor with ankylosing spondylitis or in good health (not recorded which). The sequencing sample was made of blood, either unsorted or a sorted T cell fraction (not recorded which).

The CDR3 is CASTQEAFGNIQYF. Written as DNA, the CDR3 is TGTGCCAGTACTCAGGAAGCCTTTGGAAACATTCAGTACTTC. The rearrangement joins TRBV12-3 or TRBV12-4 to TRBJ2-4; D is undetermined. The V end was cut by 9 bases, the J end by 6 bases, with 18 bases between. This CDR3 spans 14 amino acids.